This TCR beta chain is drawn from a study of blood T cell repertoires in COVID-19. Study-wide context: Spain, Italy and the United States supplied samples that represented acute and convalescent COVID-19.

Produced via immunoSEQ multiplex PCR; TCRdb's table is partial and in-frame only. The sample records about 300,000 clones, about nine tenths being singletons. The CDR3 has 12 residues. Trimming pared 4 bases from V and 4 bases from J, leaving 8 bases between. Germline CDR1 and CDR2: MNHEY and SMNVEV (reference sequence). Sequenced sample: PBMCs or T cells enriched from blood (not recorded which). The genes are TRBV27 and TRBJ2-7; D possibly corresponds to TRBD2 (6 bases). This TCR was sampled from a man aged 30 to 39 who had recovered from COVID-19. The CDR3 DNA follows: TGTGCCAGCAGTTCTGGGGGGTACGAGCAGTACTTC. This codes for CASSSGGYEQYF.